This TCR beta chain was sequenced in a study of regulatory T cells in long-lasting Graves disease. On the study more broadly: The study enrolled newly diagnosed Graves' patients on antithyroid drugs under 3 months.

This clonotype has more than one count but fewer than ten. Germline CDR1 and CDR2: GTSNPN and SVGIG (reference sequence). Trimming pared 3 bases from V and 3 bases from J, leaving 7 bases between. The CDR3 is 12 amino acids. HTBI primers from iRepertoire and Arm-PCR of CDR3 regions yielded the TCR beta libraries. One entry per CDR3 protein results from TCRdb running MiXCR on the multiplex PCR reads. The sample has 580,000 or so distinct CDR3 sequences, about 15% seen once. Regarding time point: newly diagnosed GD, antithyroid drugs for less than 3 months. Scientists built the TCR library using RNA that was extracted from PBMCs. This sample also belongs to another study, concerning T cells in Graves' hyperthyroidism and ophthalmopathy.

The gene calls are TRBV30 and TRBJ2-3; possibly TRBD2 for D (5 bases). Sequenced material: peripheral blood mononuclear cells (PBMCs), taken at new diagnosis, from a patient treated with antithyroid drugs. This TCR derives from a man younger than 30 with Graves disease. CDR3 in DNA: TGTGCCTGGAGGCTAGCAACAGATACGCAGTATTTT. Its translation is CAWRLATDTQYF. The whole variable domain, filled in from reference TRBV30 and TRBJ2-3, reads SQTIHQWPATLVQPVGSPLSLECTVEGTSNPNLYWYRQAAGRGLQLLFYSVGIGQISSEVPQNLSASRPQDRQFILSSKKLLLSDSGFYLCAWRLATDTQYFGPGTRLTVL.